The 5 T cell receptor beta chains listed next were all sequenced from one sample in a study of blood T cells in healthy people across ages (dated by TCRdb to between 2014 and 2017). Libraries were built with 5' RACE. The reads were generated on an Illumina HiSeq 2500. The second PCR ran for roughly 6 to 11 cycles and used a J-beta primer mix along with a sample-barcoded 5' primer. TCRdb cleaned the public reads at Q25 with fastp, built clones with MiXCR and kept in-frame beta chains. Rows with a matching CDR3 protein are joined into one entry that keeps the most common DNA and genes. Recorded for this sample are 1.5 million or so distinct CDR3 sequences; 42% of them occurred a single time. The ten largest make up 6.5% to 10% of the sample. Material for sequencing was blood. The receptors derive from a woman aged 18-29 years in good health.

J is TRBJ1-6 and V is TRBV7-2; 8 bases agree with TRBD1. CDR1 SGHTA and CDR2 FQGNSA come from the germline V gene. The CDR3 has 17 amino acids. Trimming removed 5 bases from V and 0 bases from J; junction bases left unmatched: 6. In DNA, the CDR3 is TGTGCCAGCAGCCCGCGAACAGGGGGCTCCTATAATTCACCCCTCCACTTT. Its protein is CASSPRTGGSYNSPLHF.

This chain uses TRBV12-3 or TRBV12-4 with TRBJ2-7, with 7 bases identical to TRBD2. V lost 3 bases, J lost 6 bases, and 5 bases stayed unmatched. There are 13 residues in the CDR3. CDR3 bases: TGTGCCAGCAGTTTTGGGAGGGCTTCCGAGCAGTACTTC. Its translation is CASSFGRASEQYF.

Comment on this clonotype: Germline is not matched at one junction end, which may reflect a read error. V is TRBV9 and J is TRBJ2-2; TRBD2 agrees at 12 bases. CDR3 length: 16 residues. CDR1 is SGDLS and CDR2 is YYNGEE in the germline V gene. This CDR3 is CASSGTSGRSSGKLFF. The CDR3 coding sequence is TGTGCCAGCAGCGGAACTAGCGGGAGGTCCTCCGGGAAGCTGTTTTTT.

This chain joins TRBV7-8 and TRBJ1-1; D is ambiguous. The CDR3 runs 16 residues. Germline CDR1 reads SGHVS; CDR2 reads FQNEAQ. V was pared by 4 bases and J by 1 base, with 16 bases between. CDR3 amino acids: CASSSEIGRPNTEAFF. CDR3 coding DNA: TGTGCCAGCAGCTCGGAAATTGGACGGCCGAACACTGAAGCTTTCTTT.

The chain is built from TRBV3-1 and TRBJ1-2; D is ambiguous. The CDR3 is 16 amino acids. V lost 0 bases and J lost 4, with 15 bases in between. CDR1 is LGHDT, CDR2 YNNKEL, per germline (reference sequence). The CDR3 sequence is CASSQESPAAPYGYTF. CDR3 DNA: TGTGCCAGCAGCCAAGAATCCCCCGCAGCCCCCTATGGCTACACCTTC.